This TCR beta chain was sequenced during a study of T cells in Graves' hyperthyroidism and ophthalmopathy. Exclusion of a patient resulted from uncontrolled infection, other autoimmune disease, pregnancy or lactation. The investigators amplified TCR beta CDR3 regions from RNA transcripts. HTBI primers were employed in a first-round RT-PCR of the TCR CDR3. A single record per CDR3 protein comes from TCRdb applying MiXCR to the multiplex PCR reads. The sample contains around 340,000 distinct CDR3 sequences, about 18% of which appear only once. V lost 1 base, J lost 5 bases, and 4 bases stayed unmatched. Germline assignment: CDR1 SGHAT and CDR2 FQNNGV. The CDR3 consists of 14 residues. Overall study results and limits: Most thyroid clonotypes expanded above 0.001 were also detected in blood.

This clonotype was picked up many times. The antigen is not known. The sequence was obtained from a woman aged 25 to 45 with Graves' hyperthyroidism that later progressed to Graves' ophthalmopathy. The chain uses TRBV11-2 and TRBJ1-1, with 7 bases fitting TRBD1. Sequenced material: blood. The DNA of the CDR3 is TGTGCCAGCAGCTTAGTAGGGACAGTTACTGAAGCTTTCTTT. It translates to CASSLVGTVTEAFF.